A selection of T cell receptor beta chains follows, all from one sample in a study of T-cell reconstitution after alpha-beta-depleted transplantation in children. MiXCR, run by TCRdb on the PCR reads, gives a single entry per CDR3 protein. The table includes around 380,000 distinct CDR3 sequences, roughly a tenth detected once. Source: PBMCs from the stem cell graft donor, taken from the stem cell graft. These receptors were taken from a human donor who donated a stem cell graft to a child with acute myeloid leukemia. The CDR3 runs from the conserved cysteine through the conserved F or W. D genes are given only for firm matches. Size is stated for part of the rows, as once, few or many counts, or as a class when the clone is expanded.

V	D	size	J	DNA	CDR3
TRBV10-3	-	few	TRBJ2-2	TGTGCCATCAGTAGGACAGAGAACACCGGGGAGCTGTTTTTT	CAISRTENTGELFF
TRBV29-1	-	few	TRBJ2-3	TGCAGCGTTGAAAATCCGCGACAGAGCACAGATACGCAGTATTTT	CSVENPRQSTDTQYF
TRBV30	-	few	TRBJ2-7	TGTGCCTGGAGTACTGACCGTCCCCCAGAGCAGTACTTC	CAWSTDRPPEQYF
TRBV30	TRBD1	-	TRBJ2-7	TGTGCCTGGAAGGGGACAGGCGTCTACGAGCAGTACTTC	CAWKGTGVYEQYF
TRBV2	TRBD1	-	TRBJ1-1	TGTGCCAGCAGCCCCGCGAGGGGGCATGCTGAAGCTTTCTTT	CASSPARGHAEAFF
TRBV6-5	-	-	TRBJ1-2	TGTGCCAGCAGTTACTCGAGAACTAACTATGGCTACACCTTC	CASSYSRTNYGYTF
TRBV5-1	-	-	TRBJ2-5	TGCGCCAGCAGCTTGCAGGAGCCGGGAGAGACCCAGTACTTC	CASSLQEPGETQYF
TRBV29-1	-	few	TRBJ2-1	TGCAGCGTTGAAGATGGTCAGGACGCCTACAATGAGCAGTTCTTC	CSVEDGQDAYNEQFF
TRBV4-1	TRBD1	-	TRBJ2-1	TGCGCCAGCGCACAGACAGGGGGGGTCTCCTACAATGAGCAGTTCTTC	CASAQTGGVSYNEQFF
TRBV11-2	TRBD1	few	TRBJ2-2	TGTGCCAGCAGCCGTAATAGACTCATCGACAGGGTGAACACCGGGGAGCTGTTTTTT	CASSRNRLIDRVNTGELFF
TRBV11-2	TRBD2	few	TRBJ2-1	TGTGCCAGCAGCTGGTTGATAGCGGGAGATAATGAGCAGTTCTTC	CASSWLIAGDNEQFF
TRBV12-3/TRBV12-4	-	few	TRBJ2-1	TGTGCCAGCAAGATTAGCGGCGGATCTGGAAATGAGCAGTTCTTC	CASKISGGSGNEQFF
TRBV20-1	-	many	TRBJ1-5	TGCAGTGCTGGGACTGGAGATCAGCCCCAGCATTTT	CSAGTGDQPQHF
TRBV20-1	-	-	TRBJ2-1	TGCAGTGCTACGGCGGTCTGGCGGCTAACCTACAATGAGCAGTTCTTC	CSATAVWRLTYNEQFF
TRBV12-3/TRBV12-4	TRBD2	-	TRBJ2-5	TGTGCCAGCAGCCCACGGACTAGCGGGGGGTTGACCCAGTACTTC	CASSPRTSGGLTQYF
TRBV27	-	-	TRBJ1-1	TGTGCCAGCAGTCATGAGGGGGGAGGTGAAGCTTTCTTT	CASSHEGGGEAFF
TRBV20-1	-	-	TRBJ1-1	TGCAGTGCTGTGGACCTTAGGGGCACTGAAGCTTTCTTT	CSAVDLRGTEAFF
TRBV7-9	TRBD1	many	TRBJ2-2	TGTGCCAGCAGCGGTGCCGGCACAGGGGGATCCGGGGAGCTGTTTTTT	CASSGAGTGGSGELFF
TRBV6-5	-	-	TRBJ2-3	TGTGCCAGCAGTTACTCGGTCGCCCAAGATACGCAGTATTTT	CASSYSVAQDTQYF
TRBV19	-	many	TRBJ1-1	TGTGCCAGTAGTATCACGGGACAGAACACTGAAGCTTTCTTT	CASSITGQNTEAFF
TRBV12-3/TRBV12-4	-	-	TRBJ2-2	TGTGCCAGCAGTTCCAGTTCGGCCGGGGAGCTGTTTTTT	CASSSSSAGELFF
TRBV27	-	many	TRBJ1-6	TGTGCCAGCAGTGCTGGGTCTTTGGGAAATTCACCCCTCCACTTT	CASSAGSLGNSPLHF
TRBV9	TRBD2	many	TRBJ2-2	TGTGCCAGCAGCGCTCACCTAGCGGGAGGGAGTACCGGGGAGCTGTTTTTT	CASSAHLAGGSTGELFF
TRBV4-2	-	few	TRBJ1-5	TGTGCCAGCAGCCAAGACGGGGACCGAGCCCAGCCCCAGCATTTT	CASSQDGDRAQPQHF
TRBV7-2	TRBD2	-	TRBJ2-5	TGTGCCAGCAGCTTAGTGGGGACTAGCAGTCAAGAGACCCAGTACTTC	CASSLVGTSSQETQYF
TRBV12-3/TRBV12-4	TRBD2	many	TRBJ2-2	TGTGCCTGTAAGCGGGAGTGGAGCGGGGAGCTGTTTTTT	CACKREWSGELFF
TRBV20-1	-	-	TRBJ2-2	TGCAGTGCTAGAGAAATCACCGGGGAGCTGTTTTTT	CSAREITGELFF
TRBV29-1	-	-	TRBJ1-2	TGCAGCGTTATTCCAGGGGCTGGGTATGGCTACACCTTC	CSVIPGAGYGYTF
TRBV29-1	-	-	TRBJ2-3	TGCAGCCAGGGGCCTTCAGCAGATACGCAGTATTTT	CSQGPSADTQYF
TRBV5-1	-	many	TRBJ1-1	TGCGCCAGCAGCGTCCAGGAGAACACTGAAGCTTTCTTT	CASSVQENTEAFF
TRBV7-2	-	-	TRBJ2-4	TGTGCCAGCAGCTCCCCCTCGGGGGAGGTGGCCAAAAACATTCAGTACTTC	CASSSPSGEVAKNIQYF
TRBV5-1	TRBD2	many	TRBJ2-7	TGCGCCAGCAGCCAATCTAGCGGGGGGACCTACGAGCAGTACTTC	CASSQSSGGTYEQYF
TRBV5-1	-	few	TRBJ1-1	TGCGCCAGCAGCTTGCGTCCGGACACTGAAGCTTTCTTT	CASSLRPDTEAFF
TRBV11-2	-	few	TRBJ1-5	TGTGCCAGCAGCTGGGGGGGGGCCTCGGATCAGCCCCAGCATTTT	CASSWGGASDQPQHF
TRBV9	-	-	TRBJ2-7	TGTGCCAGCGCTGGACGCGAGCAGTACTTC	CASAGREQYF
TRBV18	-	-	TRBJ2-5	TGTGCCAGCTCACCAAGTCCCCTAACAGAGACCCAGTACTTC	CASSPSPLTETQYF
TRBV6-5	-	-	TRBJ2-5	TGTGCCAGCAGTTACGGGGATTTCGAGGGGCCGCTGGGGACCCAGTACTTC	CASSYGDFEGPLGTQYF
TRBV3-1	-	-	TRBJ1-4	TGTGCCTTCTGTTTGGGGGGGGAAAAACTGTTTTTT	CAFCLGGEKLFF
TRBV12-3/TRBV12-4	TRBD1	-	TRBJ2-2	TGTGCCAGCAGTCTCGGACAGGGGGTTTCCACCGGGGAGCTGTTTTTT	CASSLGQGVSTGELFF
TRBV6-5	-	-	TRBJ2-1	TGTGCCAGCAGTCAGGGTAGCGATGAGCAGTTCTTC	CASSQGSDEQFF
TRBV11-2	-	many	TRBJ1-1	TGTGCCAGCAGCAAAGCGGGGAACACTGAAGCTTTCTTT	CASSKAGNTEAFF
TRBV4-3	TRBD1	few	TRBJ2-1	TGCGCCAGCAGCCACTTCGGGACAGGGGTTTACAATGAGCAGTTCTTC	CASSHFGTGVYNEQFF
TRBV27	-	few	TRBJ1-2	TGTGCCAGCAGTTTGGGGGCAGGAAGGAACTATGGCTACACCTTC	CASSLGAGRNYGYTF
TRBV14	TRBD2	few	TRBJ2-1	TGTGCCAGCAGCCCCCGGAGTAGCGGGACCTACAATGAGCAGTTCTTC	CASSPRSSGTYNEQFF
TRBV27	-	few	TRBJ2-3	TGTGCCAGCAGTTCGGGACGCCCGGGGGCAGATACGCAGTATTTT	CASSSGRPGADTQYF
TRBV2	-	few	TRBJ1-1	TGTGCCAGCAGTGAAGCGCTTCTGGGGCAGGGAGGGACTGAAGCTTTCTTT	CASSEALLGQGGTEAFF
TRBV29-1	TRBD2	few	TRBJ2-1	TGCAGCGCCCGACAGCGGGGGAGCTCCTACAATGAGCAGTTCTTC	CSARQRGSSYNEQFF
TRBV20-1	-	-	TRBJ1-1	TGCAGTGCTAGAGGCCTAGTGGGCCTCATGAACACTGAAGCTTTCTTT	CSARGLVGLMNTEAFF
TRBV11-2	TRBD2	few	TRBJ2-7	TGTGCCAGCAGCAAAGGGACTAGCGGGAGGGGCGAGCAGTACTTC	CASSKGTSGRGEQYF
TRBV5-1	-	-	TRBJ2-2	TGCGCCAGCAAGAAAGGACCTGCGAACACCGGGGAGCTGTTTTTT	CASKKGPANTGELFF